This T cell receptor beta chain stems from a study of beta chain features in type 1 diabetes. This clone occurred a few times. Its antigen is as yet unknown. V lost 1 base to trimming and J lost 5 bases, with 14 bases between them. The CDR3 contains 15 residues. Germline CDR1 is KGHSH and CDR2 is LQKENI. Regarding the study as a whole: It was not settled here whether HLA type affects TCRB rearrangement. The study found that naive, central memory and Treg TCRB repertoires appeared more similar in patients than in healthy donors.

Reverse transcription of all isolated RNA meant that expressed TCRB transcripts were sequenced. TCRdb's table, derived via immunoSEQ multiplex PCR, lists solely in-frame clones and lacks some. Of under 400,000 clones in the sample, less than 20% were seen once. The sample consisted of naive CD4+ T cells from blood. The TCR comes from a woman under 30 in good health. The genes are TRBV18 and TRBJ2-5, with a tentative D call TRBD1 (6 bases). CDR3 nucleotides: TGTGCCAGCTCACCACGATCGACAGGCGGGGAGACCCAGTACTTC. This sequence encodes CASSPRSTGGETQYF.